This T cell receptor (beta chain) was sequenced during a study of T cells in Graves' hyperthyroidism and ophthalmopathy. Points from the study as a whole: The model forecast ophthalmopathy, anticipating it by a median roughly 6.3 months before onset.

The germline V gene has CDR1 LGHDT and CDR2 YNNKEL (reference sequence). The V segment lost 4 bases and the J segment 3 bases; nucleotides outside the gene matches: 18. The CDR3 runs 19 residues. Comment on this clonotype: Its specificity is not known. This clone may be a read error of a much larger clone one base away. Because it lacks the conserved phenylalanine or tryptophan at the end, this CDR3 is likely a read error.

Regions amplified from RNA transcripts were the TCR beta CDR3 regions. Using the HTBI primer set, a first-round RT-PCR was run on the TCR CDR3. One entry per CDR3 protein results from TCRdb running MiXCR on the multiplex PCR reads. Of nearly 600,000 distinct CDR3 sequences in the sample, 14% are singletons; the top ten hold more than 6%. The chain recombines TRBV3-1 with TRBJ1-5, with TRBD1 matching over 7 bases. The specimen was blood. The source is a woman younger than 35 with Graves' ophthalmopathy. CDR3 DNA: TGTGCCAGCAGCCCCGGGCGCGGCGTACAGGGGTCCTTCAATCAGCCCCAGCATCTT. It specifies CASSPGRGVQGSFNQPQHL.